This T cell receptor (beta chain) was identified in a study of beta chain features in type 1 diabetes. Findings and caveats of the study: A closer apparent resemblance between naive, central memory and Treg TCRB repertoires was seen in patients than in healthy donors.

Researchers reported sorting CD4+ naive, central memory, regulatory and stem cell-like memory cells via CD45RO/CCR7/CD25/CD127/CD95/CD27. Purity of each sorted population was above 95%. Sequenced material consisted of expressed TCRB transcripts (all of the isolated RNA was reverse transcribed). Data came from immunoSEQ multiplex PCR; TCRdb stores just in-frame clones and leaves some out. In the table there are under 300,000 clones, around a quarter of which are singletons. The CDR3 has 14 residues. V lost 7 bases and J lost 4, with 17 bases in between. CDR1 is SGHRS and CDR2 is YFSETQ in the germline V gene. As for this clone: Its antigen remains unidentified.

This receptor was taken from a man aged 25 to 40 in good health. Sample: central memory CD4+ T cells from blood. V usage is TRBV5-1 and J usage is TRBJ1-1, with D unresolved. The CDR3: CASSLGGPSTEAFF. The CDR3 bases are TGCGCCAGCTCCTTGGGAGGGCCGTCCACTGAAGCTTTCTTT. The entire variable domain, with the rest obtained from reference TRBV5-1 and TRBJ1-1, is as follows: KAGVTQTPRYLIKTRGQQVTLSCSPISGHRSVSWYQQTPGQGLQFLFEYFSETQRNKGNFPGRFSGRQFSNSRSEMNVSTLELGDSALYLCASSLGGPSTEAFFGQGTRLTVV.